This TCR beta chain was obtained from a study of post-analysis software for immune sequencing data. Study details: Patients had relapsing-remitting, secondary progressive or progressive-relapsing multiple sclerosis; some lacked subtype.

Presence of unique molecular identifiers characterized the TCR beta cDNA libraries. cDNA molecules numbering roughly 500,000 came from approximately 1 to 10 million T cells. TCRdb redid the calling of the PCR reads with MiXCR, one entry per CDR3 protein. Among about 500,000 distinct CDR3 sequences listed, over 35% were seen once. Study-wide results and limits: Normalized Chao1 diversity was significantly lower in multiple sclerosis patients than in controls. Comparison of patients with controls showed five TRBV segments more frequent in patients, TRBV5-6, TRBV5-1 and TRBV20-1 among them. Samples from a shared batch, those prepared together, strongly co-clustered by F measure.

Deletions cut 0 bases from V and 2 bases from J, with 12 bases between. Germline assignment: CDR1 SGHRS and CDR2 YFSETQ. The CDR3 totals 15 residues. This clonotype was detected only a few times. Its cognate antigen is unknown. This sequence joins TRBV5-1 and TRBJ2-7; possible D gene TRBD2, 5 bases. The receptor was derived from a girl aged 10 to 17 with multiple sclerosis. Sample: blood. The CDR3 coding sequence is TGCGCCAGCAGCTTGGGTTCCGTGACTACCTACGAGCAGTACTTC. It yields the protein CASSLGSVTTYEQYF.